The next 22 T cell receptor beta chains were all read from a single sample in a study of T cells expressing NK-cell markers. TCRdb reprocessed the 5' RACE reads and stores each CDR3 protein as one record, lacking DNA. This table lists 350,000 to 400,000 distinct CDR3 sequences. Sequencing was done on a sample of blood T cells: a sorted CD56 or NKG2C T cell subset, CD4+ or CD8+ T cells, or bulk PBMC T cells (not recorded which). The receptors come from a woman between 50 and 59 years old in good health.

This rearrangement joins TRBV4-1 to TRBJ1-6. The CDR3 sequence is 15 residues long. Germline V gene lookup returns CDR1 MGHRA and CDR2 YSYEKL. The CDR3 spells CASSRQRAEISPLHF.

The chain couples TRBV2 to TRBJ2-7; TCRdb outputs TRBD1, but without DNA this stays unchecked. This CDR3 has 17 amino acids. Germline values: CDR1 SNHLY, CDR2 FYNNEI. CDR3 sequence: CASSGEADRSLSYEQYF.

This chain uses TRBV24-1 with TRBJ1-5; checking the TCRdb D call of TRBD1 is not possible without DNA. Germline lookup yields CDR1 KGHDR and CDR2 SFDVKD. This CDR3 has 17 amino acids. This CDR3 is CATSDGRGTGLGKPQHF.

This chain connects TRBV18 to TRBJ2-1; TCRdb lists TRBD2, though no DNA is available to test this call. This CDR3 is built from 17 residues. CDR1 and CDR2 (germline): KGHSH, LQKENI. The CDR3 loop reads CASSPSRLAGKGNEQFF.

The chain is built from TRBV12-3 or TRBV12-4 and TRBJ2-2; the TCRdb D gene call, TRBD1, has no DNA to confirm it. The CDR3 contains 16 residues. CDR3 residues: CASSSSWDSLFGELFF.

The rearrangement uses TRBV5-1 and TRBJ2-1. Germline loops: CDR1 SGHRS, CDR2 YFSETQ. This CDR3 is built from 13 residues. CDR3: CASSLGKMYEQFF.

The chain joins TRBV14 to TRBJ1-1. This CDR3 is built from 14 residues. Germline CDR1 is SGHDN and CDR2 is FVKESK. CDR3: CASSQDRWYPEAFF.

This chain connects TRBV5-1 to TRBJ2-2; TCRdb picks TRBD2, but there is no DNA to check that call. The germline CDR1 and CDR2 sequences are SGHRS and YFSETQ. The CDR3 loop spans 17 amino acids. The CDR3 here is CASSLALPNANTGELFF.

The CDR3 sequence: CASSRGVSTEAFF. The V and J genes are TRBV27 and TRBJ1-1; no DNA is available, so the TRBD1 call from TCRdb remains unchecked. This CDR3 spans 13 amino acids. Germline V lookup: CDR1 MNHEY, CDR2 SMNVEV (reference sequence).

CDR3 loop: CASSPGLAGVIQETQYF. This rearrangement joins TRBV2 to TRBJ2-5; TCRdb gives TRBD2 as the D gene, but with no DNA this cannot be confirmed. The CDR3 is 17 residues long. Germline V CDR1 and CDR2: SNHLY, FYNNEI.

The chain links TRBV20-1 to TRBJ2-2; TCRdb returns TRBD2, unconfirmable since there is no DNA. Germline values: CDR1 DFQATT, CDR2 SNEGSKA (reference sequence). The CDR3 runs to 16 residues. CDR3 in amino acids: CSARRSGSTHTGELFF.

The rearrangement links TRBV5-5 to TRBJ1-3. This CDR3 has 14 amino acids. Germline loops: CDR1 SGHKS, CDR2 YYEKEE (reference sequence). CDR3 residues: CASSLPGSGNTIYF. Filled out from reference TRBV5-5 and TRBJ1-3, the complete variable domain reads DAGVTQSPTHLIKTRGQQVTLRCSPISGHKSVSWYQQVLGQGPQFIFQYYEKEERGRGNFPDRFSARQFPNYSSELNVNALLLGDSALYLCASSLPGSGNTIYFGEGSWLTVV.

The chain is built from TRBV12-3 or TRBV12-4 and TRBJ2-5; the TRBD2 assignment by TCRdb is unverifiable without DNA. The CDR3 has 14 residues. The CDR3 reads CASTSGTSRETQYF.

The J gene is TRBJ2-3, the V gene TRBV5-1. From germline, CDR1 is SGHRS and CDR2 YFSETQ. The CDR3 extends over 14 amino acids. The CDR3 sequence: CASSLQSYTDTQYF.

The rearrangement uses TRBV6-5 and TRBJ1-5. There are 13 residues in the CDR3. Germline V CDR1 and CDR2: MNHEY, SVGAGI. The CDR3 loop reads CASSSAVHQPQHF.

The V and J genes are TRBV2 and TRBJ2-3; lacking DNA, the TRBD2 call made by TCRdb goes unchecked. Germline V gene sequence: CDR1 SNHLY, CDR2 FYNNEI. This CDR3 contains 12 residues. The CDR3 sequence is CASRPGTTTQYF.

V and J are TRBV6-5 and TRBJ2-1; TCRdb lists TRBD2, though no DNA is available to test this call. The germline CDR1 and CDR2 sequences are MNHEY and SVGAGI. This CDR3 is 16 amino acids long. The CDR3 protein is CASSYSEATSGRRQFF.

The CDR3 reads CASSPRISDEQYF. V is TRBV9 and J is TRBJ2-7. The CDR3 totals 13 residues. The germline CDR1 and CDR2 sequences are SGDLS and YYNGEE.

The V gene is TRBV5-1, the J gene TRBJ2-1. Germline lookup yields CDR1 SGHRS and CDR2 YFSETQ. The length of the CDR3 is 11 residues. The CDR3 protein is CASSLGWGQFF.

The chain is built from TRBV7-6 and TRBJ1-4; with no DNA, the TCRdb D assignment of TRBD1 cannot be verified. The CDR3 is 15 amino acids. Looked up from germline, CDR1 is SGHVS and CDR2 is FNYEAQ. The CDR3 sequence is CASSPTGQGNEKLFF.

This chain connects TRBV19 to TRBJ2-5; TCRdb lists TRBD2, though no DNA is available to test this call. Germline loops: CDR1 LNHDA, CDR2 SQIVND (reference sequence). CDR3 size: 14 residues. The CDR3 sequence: CASRRGLATETQYF.

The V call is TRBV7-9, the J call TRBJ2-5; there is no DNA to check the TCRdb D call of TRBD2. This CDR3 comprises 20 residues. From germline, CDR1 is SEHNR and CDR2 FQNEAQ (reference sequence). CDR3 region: CASSFNPGTSGAGPRETQYF. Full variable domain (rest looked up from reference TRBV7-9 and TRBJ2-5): DTGVSQNPRHKITKRGQNVTFRCDPISEHNRLYWYRQTLGQGPEFLTYFQNEAQLEKSRLLSDRFSAERPKGSFSTLEIQRTEQGDSAMYLCASSFNPGTSGAGPRETQYFGPGTRLLVL.